These 21 T cell receptor beta chains came from one sample sequenced in a study of blood T cell repertoires in COVID-19. The data were produced by immunoSEQ multiplex PCR, yet TCRdb's version contains in-frame clones alone and is incomplete. The sample lists some 200,000 clones, over 80% occurring once. The sequencing sample was made of peripheral blood. All receptors derive from a woman aged 40 to 50 with acute or convalescent COVID-19.

The V and J genes are TRBV6-5 and TRBJ2-7, with D perhaps TRBD2 (6 bases). This CDR3 comprises 13 residues. Per germline, CDR1 MNHEY and CDR2 SVGAGI. The V end was cut by 1 base, the J end by 5 bases, with 9 bases between. The CDR3 reads CASSYWGVDEQYF. CDR3 DNA: TGTGCCAGCAGTTACTGGGGGGTGGACGAGCAGTACTTC.

This rearrangement joins TRBV14 to TRBJ2-2, with D maybe TRBD1 (6 bases). Trimming removed 3 bases from V and 15 bases from J, with 14 bases in between. This CDR3 has 12 amino acids. CDR1 is SGHDN and CDR2 is FVKESK in the germline V gene. The CDR3 nucleotides read TGTGCCAGCAGCCAGATCGAGGGGGTGATGTTTTTT. Translating gives CASSQIEGVMFF.

The rearrangement links TRBV20-1 to TRBJ2-6; possibly TRBD2 for D (7 bases). The V gene lost 6 bases and the J gene lost 13 bases, with 13 bases spanning the gap. This CDR3 spans 11 amino acids. The germline V gene encodes CDR1 DFQATT and CDR2 SNEGSKA (reference sequence). The CDR3 bases are TGCAGTGCATACAGGGAGGGGGTCCTGACTTTC. Encoded protein: CSAYREGVLTF.

The chain carries TRBV10-3 and TRBJ2-2, with D possibly matching TRBD1 (7 bases). The CDR3 is 14 residues long. Trimming removed 8 bases from V and 4 bases from J, with 14 bases in between. CDR1 is ENHRY, CDR2 SYGVKD, per germline. For the CDR3, the DNA is TGTGCCATCCGGCGGGGACAGTCCACCGGGGAGCTGTTTTTT. It yields the protein CAIRRGQSTGELFF.

In its sample, this clone was seen a few times. V usage is TRBV14 and J usage is TRBJ1-4; D is unresolved. From germline, CDR1 is SGHDN and CDR2 FVKESK. The CDR3 has 14 residues. Trimming removed 0 bases from V and 1 base from J, with 3 bases in between. The CDR3 here is CASSQDRTNEKLFF. CDR3 nucleotide sequence: TGTGCCAGCAGCCAAGACAGAACTAATGAAAAACTGTTTTTT.

This CDR3 is CASSIGTGEAFF. DNA for the CDR3: TGTGCCAGCAGCATCGGGACAGGTGAAGCTTTCTTT. This rearrangement joins TRBV11-3 to TRBJ1-1; TRBD1 aligns across 8 bases. V dropped 5 bases and J dropped 7; count of bases not matched to a gene: 3. Germline CDR1 reads SGHNT; CDR2 reads YENEEA. The CDR3 runs to 12 residues.

This clone was counted a single time. The chain joins TRBV27 to TRBJ2-1, with D maybe TRBD2 (6 bases). Germline V gives CDR1 MNHEY, CDR2 SMNVEV (reference sequence). V lost 5 bases and J lost 3, with 32 bases in between. The CDR3 length is 21 residues. The CDR3 protein is CASSILTSSIMGWGLYNEQFF. In DNA, the CDR3 is TGTGCCAGCAGTATACTAACTAGCTCGATTATGGGTTGGGGACTCTACAATGAGCAGTTCTTC.

This chain links TRBV5-1 with TRBJ1-4, with no clear D. The CDR3 has 14 amino acids. The V end was cut by 3 bases, the J end by 7 bases, with 13 bases between. Looked up from germline, CDR1 is SGHRS and CDR2 is YFSETQ. CDR3 sequence reads: CASSSGGVGEKLFF. Here the CDR3 DNA reads TGCGCCAGCAGCTCCGGCGGGGTGGGTGAAAAACTGTTTTTT.

This clone was observed once. The gene calls are TRBV27 and TRBJ2-7; weak D call: TRBD1 (5 bases). CDR1 and CDR2 (germline): MNHEY, SMNVEV (reference sequence). The CDR3 is made up of 14 amino acids. V lost 6 bases to trimming and J lost 0 bases, with 12 bases between them. The CDR3 reads CASRPFRDSYEQYF. Here the CDR3 DNA reads TGTGCCAGCAGGCCCTTCAGGGACTCCTACGAGCAGTACTTC.

This clone was detected once. The J gene is TRBJ2-7, the V gene TRBV6-1; the match to TRBD2 covers 10 bases. Trimming took 1 base from V and 0 from J; bases not matched to a gene: 9. CDR3 size: 18 residues. Germline values: CDR1 MNHNS, CDR2 SASEGT. CDR3 in amino acids: CASSEGRVGTSVSYEQYF. CDR3 DNA: TGTGCCAGCAGTGAAGGGAGGGTTGGGACTAGCGTCTCCTACGAGCAGTACTTC.

The chain carries TRBV27 and TRBJ2-3; D is uncertain. The V gene's germline CDR1 is MNHEY and CDR2 SMNVEV (reference sequence). Trimming took off 2 bases at V and 4 bases at J, with 10 bases between the two ends. CDR3 size: 14 residues. The CDR3 region has the DNA TGTGCCAGCAGTTTACAGGTTTGGGCAGATACGCAGTATTTT. Residues: CASSLQVWADTQYF.

The CDR3 reads CASISGQGDTPGYQETQYF. For the CDR3, the DNA is TGTGCCAGCATCTCCGGACAGGGGGACACACCTGGGTACCAAGAGACCCAGTACTTC. The V gene is TRBV7-9, the J gene TRBJ2-5; TRBD1 agrees at 10 bases. Per germline, CDR1 SEHNR and CDR2 FQNEAQ (reference sequence). The CDR3 consists of 19 residues. V lost 7 bases, J lost 0 bases, and 17 bases stayed unmatched.

V gene TRBV5-6 combines with J gene TRBJ2-3, with D unresolved. V was clipped by 4 bases and J by 0 bases, with 12 bases between them. This CDR3 contains 15 residues. CDR1 is SGHDT, CDR2 YYEEEE, per germline. The CDR3 loop reads CASSLPHTSTDTQYF. CDR3 sequence (DNA): TGTGCCAGCAGCCTCCCCCATACTAGCACAGATACGCAGTATTTT.

The chain uses TRBV25-1 and TRBJ1-2, with unresolved D. From germline, CDR1 is MGHDK and CDR2 SYGVNS. Trimming removed 2 bases at V and 3 bases at J, with 10 bases between. The CDR3 runs 14 residues. CDR3 nucleotide sequence: TGTGCCAGCAGTGAACCCGGGATACACTATGGCTACACCTTC. It is translated as CASSEPGIHYGYTF.

V usage is TRBV2 and J usage is TRBJ2-2; TRBD2 might be the D (5 bases). This CDR3 is 14 amino acids long. Germline CDR1 SNHLY, CDR2 FYNNEI. Trimming took 8 bases from V and 1 from J, leaving 11 bases between them. CDR3 in amino acids: CASGQRMNTGELFF. CDR3 DNA: TGTGCCAGCGGGCAGCGGATGAACACCGGGGAGCTGTTTTTT. The full variable domain, rest sourced from reference TRBV2 and TRBJ2-2, is EPEVTQTPSHQVTQMGQEVILRCVPISNHLYFYWYRQILGQKVEFLVSFYNNEISEKSEIFDDQFSVERPDGSNFTLKIRSTKLEDSAMYFCASGQRMNTGELFFGEGSRLTVL.

This clone was seen a handful of times. The chain couples TRBV7-2 to TRBJ1-6; D uncertain. CDR3 length equals 13 residues. Trimming took 1 base from V and 7 from J, leaving 5 bases between them. Germline CDR1 reads SGHTA; CDR2 reads FQGNSA. This CDR3 is CASSLVLNSPLHF. CDR3 bases: TGTGCCAGCAGCTTAGTCCTCAATTCACCCCTCCACTTT. Together with reference TRBV7-2 and TRBJ1-6, the CDR3 gives the full variable domain: GAGVSQSPSNKVTEKGKDVELRCDPISGHTALYWYRQSLGQGLEFLIYFQGNSAPDKSGLPSDRFSAERTGGSVSTLTIQRTQQEDSAVYLCASSLVLNSPLHFGNGTRLTVT.

The chain combines TRBV19 with TRBJ2-1; 10 bases agree with TRBD2. Germline V gives CDR1 LNHDA, CDR2 SQIVND (reference sequence). The CDR3 is 15 amino acids. V lost 5 bases to trimming and J lost 5 bases; unmatched junction nucleotides: 6. The CDR3 loop is CASSPVAGGNNEQFF. In DNA, the CDR3 is TGTGCCAGTAGTCCAGTAGCGGGGGGAAACAATGAGCAGTTCTTC. The full variable domain, in which reference TRBV19 and TRBJ2-1 provide the parts outside the CDR3, is DGGITQSPKYLFRKEGQNVTLSCEQNLNHDAMYWYRQDPGQGLRLIYYSQIVNDFQKGDIAEGYSVSREKKESFPLTVTSAQKNPTAFYLCASSPVAGGNNEQFFGPGTRLTVL.

The chain uses TRBV27 and TRBJ1-4, with 9 positions matching TRBD1. Germline assignment: CDR1 MNHEY and CDR2 SMNVEV (reference sequence). Losses at the gene ends were 5 bases for V and 4 bases for J; bases not matched to a gene: 5. This CDR3 has 15 amino acids. In DNA form, the CDR3 reads TGTGCCAGCAGTGGAACAGGGGGCGTTAATGAAAAACTGTTTTTT. Its protein is CASSGTGGVNEKLFF.

The chain uses TRBV5-1 and TRBJ2-2; a weak D match, TRBD1 (6 bases). The CDR3 runs to 15 residues. Looked up from germline, CDR1 is SGHRS and CDR2 is YFSETQ. Trimming removed 4 bases at V and 1 base at J, with 11 bases between. CDR3 amino acids: CASSQGRGNTGELFF. For the CDR3, the DNA is TGCGCCAGCAGCCAGGGGCGAGGGAACACCGGGGAGCTGTTTTTT.

This rearrangement joins TRBV2 to TRBJ1-6; 7 nucleotides match TRBD1. The germline V gene has CDR1 SNHLY and CDR2 FYNNEI. The CDR3 spans 13 residues. The V segment lost 9 bases and the J segment 9 bases; nucleotides outside the gene matches: 8. CDR3 protein: CARTGTDTSPLHF. The CDR3 region has the DNA TGTGCCAGGACCGGGACAGACACTTCACCCCTCCACTTT.

V and J are TRBV5-1 and TRBJ2-6, with 7 bases that match TRBD1. Germline-derived CDR1 and CDR2 are SGHRS and YFSETQ. Trimming at V came to 0 bases and at J to 2 bases, leaving 8 bases not matched to a gene. CDR3 length: 18 residues. The CDR3 loop reads CASSLDRGGGAGANVLTF. DNA of the CDR3: TGCGCCAGCAGCTTGGACAGGGGTGGAGGCGCTGGGGCCAACGTCCTGACTTTC.